A single sample is the source of the 24 T cell receptor beta chains below, sequenced in a study of human T cells and chemical hapten exposure (dated by TCRdb to about 2021). Library preparation used RACE. The sample was run on a NextSeq 500. The public reads were quality trimmed at Q25 with fastp and then assembled into clones with MiXCR by TCRdb, keeping productive beta chains. Under each unique CDR3 protein, matching rows form one entry showing the most common genes and DNA. The sample table contains 300,000 to 350,000 distinct CDR3 sequences; only one count was recorded for under 9% of them. The top ten clones comprise roughly 7.9% of the sample. What the time point label conveys for this sample: patch test 1, 2 weeks after DPC sensitization. Interpreted using the paper, the treatment or condition label stands for: therapeutic diphenylcyclopropenone sensitization with weekly scalp DPC. Source: whole blood, taken in connection with sensitization to the hapten diphenylcyclopropenone (DPC). The receptors derive from a woman aged 18-29 years with alopecia areata. Some clones in this sample may be carry-over from other donors' samples.

This clonotype showed up just a few times. V usage is TRBV6-1 and J usage is TRBJ1-2, with TRBD1 identical over 10 bases. Germline CDR1 reads MNHNS; CDR2 reads SASEGT. The CDR3 consists of 15 residues. Unmatched junction bases numbered 12, after V lost 6 bases and J lost 8 bases. The CDR3 DNA reads as TGTGCCAGCAGAGCCGATGGACAGGGGGGGAGAGGCTACACCTTC. It codes for CASRADGQGGRGYTF.

The chain is built from TRBV20-1 and TRBJ1-2, with no clear D. CDR1 is DFQATT, CDR2 SNEGSKA, per germline (reference sequence). V was shortened by 6 bases and J by 2 bases, with 13 bases between the two germline ends. CDR3 size: 13 residues. The CDR3 protein is CSANRAVNYGYTF. For the CDR3, the DNA is TGCAGTGCAAATAGGGCGGTAAACTATGGCTACACCTTC.

This clonotype has a count of ten or more. This sequence joins TRBV7-2 and TRBJ2-3; 12 positions match TRBD2. The CDR3 spans 16 residues. The germline gives CDR1 SGHTA, CDR2 FQGNSA. With V trimmed by 6 bases and J by 5 bases, 9 bases remained unmatched. The CDR3 sequence: CASRRRLAGERDTQYF. In DNA, the CDR3 is TGTGCCAGCAGGAGAAGACTAGCGGGGGAGCGAGATACGCAGTATTTT.

The chain is built from TRBV5-5 and TRBJ1-6; 9 bases line up with TRBD1. The germline V gene has CDR1 SGHKS and CDR2 YYEKEE (reference sequence). The V and J ends lost 4 bases and 3 bases, in that order; junction bases with no gene match: 2. The CDR3 consists of 15 residues. Written as DNA, the CDR3 is TGTGCCAGCAGCCCGACAGGGGGCTATAATTCACCCCTCCACTTT. Translation gives CASSPTGGYNSPLHF.

This clonotype was counted many times. The gene calls are TRBV6-5 and TRBJ2-5, with D possibly matching TRBD2 (5 bases). Germline values: CDR1 MNHEY, CDR2 SVGAGI. The CDR3 extends over 13 amino acids. V was shortened by 6 bases and J by 7 bases, with 15 bases between the two germline ends. CDR3 DNA sequence: TGTGCCAGCAGCCTAGCCCGTTATGCGACCCAGTACTTC. Amino acids: CASSLARYATQYF.

In this sample, this clonotype turned up a few times. J is TRBJ1-6 and V is TRBV27; perhaps TRBD1 as D (6 bases). The CDR3 is 13 amino acids. V was pared by 5 bases and J by 10 bases, with 12 bases between. Germline-derived CDR1 and CDR2 are MNHEY and SMNVEV (reference sequence). The CDR3 region has the DNA TGTGCCAGCAGTCCCCTACAGGGATCACCCCTCCACTTT. It yields the protein CASSPLQGSPLHF.

The table lists this clonotype with many counts. CDR3 DNA sequence: TGTGCCAGCTCACCCGAGACAGGGGGCGAGTACGAGCAGTACTTC. Translating gives CASSPETGGEYEQYF. V and J are TRBV18 and TRBJ2-7; the match to TRBD1 covers 10 bases. Germline CDR1 KGHSH, CDR2 LQKENI. The length of the CDR3 is 15 residues. V shed 3 bases and J 4 bases; nucleotides not matched to a gene: 6.

The V gene is TRBV7-2, the J gene TRBJ2-6; no definite D call. V was cut by 2 bases and J by 0 bases, with 5 bases left in between. The germline V gene has CDR1 SGHTA and CDR2 FQGNSA. CDR3 length: 15 residues. CDR3 coding DNA: TGTGCCAGCAGCTTACAGATCTCTGGGGCCAACGTCCTGACTTTC. Its protein is CASSLQISGANVLTF.

The sample holds many counts of this clonotype. This chain joins TRBV28 and TRBJ2-5; weak D call: TRBD2 (6 bases). The V and J ends lost 5 bases and 4 bases respectively, with 17 bases between them. The CDR3 covers 15 residues. Germline values: CDR1 MDHEN, CDR2 SYDVKM. CDR3 region: CASSNRDSGGETQYF. CDR3 nucleotides: TGTGCCAGCAGTAACCGGGACTCTGGAGGAGAGACCCAGTACTTC.

The chain has TRBV5-6 and TRBJ2-3, with TRBD2 identical over 10 bases. V dropped 5 bases and J dropped 3; count of bases not matched to a gene: 15. The CDR3 is 18 amino acids. The V gene's germline CDR1 is SGHDT and CDR2 YYEEEE. CDR3 nucleotide sequence: TGTGCCAGCAGACTTGGACTAGCGGAATTATCCCGGACAGATACGCAGTATTTT. This codes for CASRLGLAELSRTDTQYF. Variable domain in full (rest from reference TRBV5-6 and TRBJ2-3): DAGVTQSPTHLIKTRGQQVTLRCSPKSGHDTVSWYQQALGQGPQFIFQYYEEEERQRGNFPDRFSGHQFPNYSSELNVNALLLGDSALYLCASRLGLAELSRTDTQYFGPGTRLTVL.

The chain employs TRBV4-2 and TRBJ2-5, with D unclear. The CDR3 runs to 15 residues. Trimming took off 1 base at V and 5 bases at J, with 14 bases between the two ends. CDR1 and CDR2 from the germline V gene are LGHNA and YNFKEQ. The CDR3 nucleotides are TGTGCCAGCAGCCAAGGTGGGGAAAGACGGGAGACCCAGTACTTC. Amino acids: CASSQGGERRETQYF.

This clonotype was detected only a few times. The chain joins TRBV12-3 or TRBV12-4 to TRBJ1-2; perhaps TRBD1 as D (5 bases). There are 14 residues in the CDR3. Deletions cut 0 bases from V and 1 base from J, with 6 bases between. DNA for the CDR3: TGTGCCAGCAGTTTAGCGAGGGGTAACTATGGCTACACCTTC. Translated, it gives CASSLARGNYGYTF.

This clonotype has more than one count but fewer than ten. The chain links TRBV27 to TRBJ1-5; D unclear. Trimming shortened V by 1 base and J by 8 bases, and 6 bases separated the two germline ends. CDR3 length: 12 amino acids. CDR1 and CDR2 from the germline V gene are MNHEY and SMNVEV (reference sequence). CDR3 amino acids: CASSLFKEPQHF. As DNA, the CDR3 is TGTGCCAGCAGTTTATTTAAAGAGCCCCAGCATTTT.

This clonotype was recorded a few times. V gene TRBV24-1 combines with J gene TRBJ2-2; 8 nucleotides line up with TRBD2. From germline, CDR1 is KGHDR and CDR2 SFDVKD. The length of the CDR3 is 17 residues. Losses at the gene ends were 2 bases for V and 5 bases for J; bases not matched to a gene: 9. The CDR3 protein is CATSDSRGGLGTGELFF. Here the CDR3 DNA reads TGTGCCACCAGTGATTCTCGGGGGGGCCTAGGAACCGGGGAGCTGTTTTTT.

The chain combines TRBV12-3 or TRBV12-4 with TRBJ1-3; D is possibly TRBD1 (5 bases). The CDR3 length is 17 residues. V lost 5 bases and J 0 bases, leaving 17 bases between the germline ends. CDR3 sequence (DNA): TGTGCCAGCAGTCCACCCCTGGGGGGGAGCTCTGGAAACACCATATATTTT. Amino acids: CASSPPLGGSSGNTIYF.

This sequence joins TRBV20-1 and TRBJ1-2, with D maybe TRBD1 (5 bases). V gave up 5 bases and J gave up 4 bases, with 17 bases separating them. Looked up from germline, CDR1 is DFQATT and CDR2 is SNEGSKA (reference sequence). CDR3 size: 14 residues. The CDR3 reads CSAPPITGLYGYTF. Written as DNA, the CDR3 is TGCAGTGCTCCCCCAATTACAGGACTCTATGGCTACACCTTC.

CDR3 DNA sequence: TGTGCCAGCAGCTTAGTGGGGGGATCTCCTGAAGCTTTCTTT. Amino acids: CASSLVGGSPEAFF. This chain connects TRBV7-2 to TRBJ1-1, with D possibly being TRBD1 (5 bases). Looked up from germline, CDR1 is SGHTA and CDR2 is FQGNSA. The V end was cut by 1 base, the J end by 6 bases, with 12 bases between. This CDR3 spans 14 amino acids.

In its sample, this clonotype was seen many times. The rearrangement joins TRBV6-5 to TRBJ1-1; D is undetermined. Between the trimmed V and J ends, which lost 5 bases and 0 bases, there was a span of 1 base. The germline gives CDR1 MNHEY, CDR2 SVGAGI. This CDR3 region has 11 residues. The chain's CDR3 is CASSMNTEAFF. CDR3 nucleotide sequence: TGTGCCAGCAGTATGAACACTGAAGCTTTCTTT.

This clonotype was counted ten times or more. This chain uses TRBV12-3 or TRBV12-4 with TRBJ2-1, with D unresolved. The CDR3 is 13 amino acids. V was trimmed by 3 bases and J by 9 bases, leaving 12 bases between them. CDR3 DNA: TGTGCCAGCAGTTTGCAGGTTTTGGGTGAGCAGTTCTTC. Translating it yields CASSLQVLGEQFF.

The genes are TRBV6-5 and TRBJ2-7; TRBD2 is a possible D gene (5 bases). The CDR3 sequence is 14 residues long. CDR1 is MNHEY, CDR2 SVGAGI, per germline. V dropped 0 bases and J dropped 3 bases, with 9 bases sitting between them. The CDR3 DNA sequence: TGTGCCAGCAGTTACTCGTGGGAGCGCTACGAGCAGTACTTC. Protein sequence: CASSYSWERYEQYF.

This clonotype was seen ten or more times. The genes are TRBV4-1 and TRBJ1-4; D unclear. The germline V gene has CDR1 MGHRA and CDR2 YSYEKL. The CDR3 is 15 amino acids. Trimming stripped 0 bases from V and 7 bases from J, with 12 bases between. This CDR3 reads CASSQDGLGGEKLFF. In DNA form, the CDR3 reads TGCGCCAGCAGCCAAGACGGTTTAGGAGGTGAAAAACTGTTTTTT.

This clonotype was seen a handful of times. In DNA, the CDR3 is TGTGCCAGCAGTTTATGGGCCCCGGGACTAGCAGGAACGCAGTATTTT. Amino acid sequence: CASSLWAPGLAGTQYF. The V call is TRBV28, the J call TRBJ2-3; the match to TRBD2 covers 9 bases. CDR1 and CDR2 (germline): MDHEN, SYDVKM. CDR3 size: 16 residues. With 0 bases clipped from V and 9 bases from J, the junction kept 10 bases outside the gene matches.

This clonotype was counted ten times or more. This rearrangement joins TRBV11-2 to TRBJ2-3; weak D call: TRBD1 (5 bases). The germline V and J ends were trimmed by 4 bases and 6 bases, with 29 bases remaining between them. This CDR3 has 19 residues. The germline V gene encodes CDR1 SGHAT and CDR2 FQNNGV. The CDR3 loop is CASSSPVNFVRAHMDTQYF. CDR3 DNA sequence: TGTGCCAGCAGCTCCCCGGTTAATTTTGTCAGGGCTCACATGGATACGCAGTATTTT. Full variable domain (outside the CDR3, taken from reference TRBV11-2 and TRBJ2-3): EAGVAQSPRYKIIEKRQSVAFWCNPISGHATLYWYQQILGQGPKLLIQFQNNGVVDDSQLPKDRFSAERLKGVDSTLKIQPAKLEDSAVYLCASSSPVNFVRAHMDTQYFGPGTRLTVL.

This clonotype has more than one count but fewer than ten. CDR3 coding DNA: TGTGCCAGCAGCCGGGGGACTAGTCAACCAGATACGCAGTATTTT. Translation: CASSRGTSQPDTQYF. This sequence joins TRBV7-2 and TRBJ2-3, with 8 positions matching TRBD2. The germline V gene encodes CDR1 SGHTA and CDR2 FQGNSA. The CDR3 contains 15 residues. The trim removed 5 bases at V and 4 bases at J, leaving 8 bases unmatched.